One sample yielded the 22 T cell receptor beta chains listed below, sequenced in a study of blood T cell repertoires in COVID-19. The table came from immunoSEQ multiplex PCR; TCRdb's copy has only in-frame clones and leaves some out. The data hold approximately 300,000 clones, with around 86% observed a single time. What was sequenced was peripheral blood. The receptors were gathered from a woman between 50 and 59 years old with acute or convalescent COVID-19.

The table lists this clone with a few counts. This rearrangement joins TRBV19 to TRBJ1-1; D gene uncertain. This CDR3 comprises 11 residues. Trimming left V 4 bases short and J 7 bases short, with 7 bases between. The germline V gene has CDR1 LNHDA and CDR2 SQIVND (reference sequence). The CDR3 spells CASSKTSEAFF. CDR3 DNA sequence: TGTGCCAGTAGTAAAACAAGTGAAGCTTTCTTT.

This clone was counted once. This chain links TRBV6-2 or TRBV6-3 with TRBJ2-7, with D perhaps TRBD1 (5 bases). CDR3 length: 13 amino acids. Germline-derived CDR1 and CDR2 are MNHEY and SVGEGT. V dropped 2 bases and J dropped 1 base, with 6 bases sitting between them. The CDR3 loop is CASSYDRSYEQYF. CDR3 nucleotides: TGTGCCAGCAGTTACGACAGATCCTACGAGCAGTACTTC.

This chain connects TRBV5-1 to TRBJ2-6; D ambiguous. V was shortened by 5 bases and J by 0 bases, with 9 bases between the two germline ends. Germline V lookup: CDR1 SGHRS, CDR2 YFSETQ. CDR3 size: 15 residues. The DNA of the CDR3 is TGCGCCAGCAGGGGCTCTACCTCTGGGGCCAACGTCCTGACTTTC. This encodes CASRGSTSGANVLTF.

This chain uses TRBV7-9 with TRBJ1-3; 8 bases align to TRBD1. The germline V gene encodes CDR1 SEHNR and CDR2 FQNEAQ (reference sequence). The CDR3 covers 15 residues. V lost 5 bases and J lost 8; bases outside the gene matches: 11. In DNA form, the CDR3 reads TGTGCCAGCAGCCGGAAGGGGGACAGGAGAGACACCATATATTTT. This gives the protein CASSRKGDRRDTIYF.

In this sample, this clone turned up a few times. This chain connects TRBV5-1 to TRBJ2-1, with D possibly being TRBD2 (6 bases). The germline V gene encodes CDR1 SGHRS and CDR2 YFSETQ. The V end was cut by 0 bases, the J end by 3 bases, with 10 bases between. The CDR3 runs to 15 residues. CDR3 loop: CASSLDVADYNEQFF. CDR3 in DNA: TGCGCCAGCAGCTTGGACGTAGCGGACTACAATGAGCAGTTCTTC.

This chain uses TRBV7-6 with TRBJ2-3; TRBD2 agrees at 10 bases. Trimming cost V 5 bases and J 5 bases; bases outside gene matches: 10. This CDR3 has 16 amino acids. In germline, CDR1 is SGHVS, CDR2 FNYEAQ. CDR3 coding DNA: TGTGCCAGCAGCCGACGAGCGGGAGGGCCGGGAGATACGCAGTATTTT. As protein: CASSRRAGGPGDTQYF.

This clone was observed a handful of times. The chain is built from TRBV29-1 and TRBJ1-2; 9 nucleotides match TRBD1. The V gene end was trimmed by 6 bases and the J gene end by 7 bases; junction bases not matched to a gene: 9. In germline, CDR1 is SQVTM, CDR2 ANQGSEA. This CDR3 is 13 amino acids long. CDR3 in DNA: TGCAGCGTAGCCGGGACAGGGACGTCTGGCTACACCTTC. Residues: CSVAGTGTSGYTF.

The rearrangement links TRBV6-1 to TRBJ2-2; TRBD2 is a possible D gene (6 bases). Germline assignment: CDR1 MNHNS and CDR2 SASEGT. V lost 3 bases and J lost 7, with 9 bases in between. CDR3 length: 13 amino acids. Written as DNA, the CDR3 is TGTGCCAGCAGTGAGGGGGGAGACGGGGAGCTGTTTTTT. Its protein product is CASSEGGDGELFF.

CDR3 amino acids: CATSAPADSRTDTQYF. CDR3 sequence (DNA): TGTGCCACCAGCGCCCCGGCAGACAGTCGCACAGATACGCAGTATTTT. V usage is TRBV15 and J usage is TRBJ2-3, with a tentative D call TRBD1 (5 bases). The ends were cut back, 5 bases at V and 1 base at J, with 16 bases in the middle. The CDR3 runs 16 residues. Germline V gene data show CDR1 as LNHNV and CDR2 as YYDKDF (reference sequence).

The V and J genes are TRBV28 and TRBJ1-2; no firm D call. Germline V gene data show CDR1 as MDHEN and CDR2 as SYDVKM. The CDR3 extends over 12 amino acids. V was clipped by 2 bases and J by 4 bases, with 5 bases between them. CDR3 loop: CASSLESYGYTF. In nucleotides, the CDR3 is TGTGCCAGCAGTTTAGAGAGCTATGGCTACACCTTC.

The chain's CDR3 is CASSLGDSGLYNEQFF. CDR3 sequence (DNA): TGCGCCAGCAGCTTGGGGGATAGCGGACTATACAATGAGCAGTTCTTC. The V call is TRBV5-1, the J call TRBJ2-1, with D possibly being TRBD2 (6 bases). The CDR3 spans 16 residues. The ends were cut back, 0 bases at V and 4 bases at J, with 14 bases in the middle. Per the germline V gene, CDR1 is SGHRS and CDR2 is YFSETQ.

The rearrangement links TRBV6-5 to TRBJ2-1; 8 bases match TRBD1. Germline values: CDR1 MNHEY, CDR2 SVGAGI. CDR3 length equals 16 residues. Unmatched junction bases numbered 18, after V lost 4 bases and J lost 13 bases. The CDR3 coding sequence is TGTGCCAGCAGTTCGTTAGGGACAGGTGGCACCCCGGTCCAGTTCTTC. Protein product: CASSSLGTGGTPVQFF.

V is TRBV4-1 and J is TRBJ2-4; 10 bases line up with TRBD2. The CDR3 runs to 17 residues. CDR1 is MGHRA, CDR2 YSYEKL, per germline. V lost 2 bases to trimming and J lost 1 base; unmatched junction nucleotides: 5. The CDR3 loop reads CASSQPLAGVAKNIQYF. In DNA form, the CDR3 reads TGCGCCAGCAGCCAACCCCTAGCGGGAGTGGCCAAAAACATTCAGTACTTC.

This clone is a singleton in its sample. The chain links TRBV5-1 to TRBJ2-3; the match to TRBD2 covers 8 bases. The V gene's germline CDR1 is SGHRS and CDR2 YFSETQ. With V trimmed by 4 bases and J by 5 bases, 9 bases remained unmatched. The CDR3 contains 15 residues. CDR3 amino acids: CASSRAGEGGDTQYF. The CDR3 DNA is TGCGCCAGCAGCCGAGCGGGAGAAGGAGGAGATACGCAGTATTTT.

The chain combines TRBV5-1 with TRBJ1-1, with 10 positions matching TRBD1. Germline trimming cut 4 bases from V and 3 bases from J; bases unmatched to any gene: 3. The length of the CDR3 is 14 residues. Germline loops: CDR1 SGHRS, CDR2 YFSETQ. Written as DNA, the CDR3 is TGCGCCAGCAGCGGGGGGACAGGGGACACTGAAGCTTTCTTT. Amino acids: CASSGGTGDTEAFF.

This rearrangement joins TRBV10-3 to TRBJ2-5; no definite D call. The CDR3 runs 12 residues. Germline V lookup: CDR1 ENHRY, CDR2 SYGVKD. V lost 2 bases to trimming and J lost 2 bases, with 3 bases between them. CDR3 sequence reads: CAISETQETQYF. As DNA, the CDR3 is TGTGCCATCAGTGAGACTCAAGAGACCCAGTACTTC.

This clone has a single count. CDR3 sequence: CASSIYGALGGELFF. The CDR3 bases are TGTGCCAGTAGTATTTATGGGGCCCTGGGCGGGGAGCTGTTTTTT. The genes are TRBV19 and TRBJ2-2; tentative D call: TRBD1 (5 bases). The CDR3 is made up of 15 amino acids. Germline V CDR1 and CDR2: LNHDA, SQIVND (reference sequence). Trimming removed 3 bases from V and 7 bases from J, with 15 bases in between.

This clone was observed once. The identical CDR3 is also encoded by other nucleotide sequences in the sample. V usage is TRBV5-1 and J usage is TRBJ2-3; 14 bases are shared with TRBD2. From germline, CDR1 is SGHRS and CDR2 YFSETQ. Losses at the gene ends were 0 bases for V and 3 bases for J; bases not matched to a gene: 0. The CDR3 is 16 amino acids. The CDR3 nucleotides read TGCGCCAGCAGCTTGGGACTAGCGGGAGGGACAGATACGCAGTATTTT. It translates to CASSLGLAGGTDTQYF.

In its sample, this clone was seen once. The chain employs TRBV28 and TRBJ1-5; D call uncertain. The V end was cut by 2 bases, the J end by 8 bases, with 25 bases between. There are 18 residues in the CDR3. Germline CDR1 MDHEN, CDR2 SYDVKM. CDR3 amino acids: CASSLSPSFGGSLEPQHF. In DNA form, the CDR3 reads TGTGCCAGCAGTTTAAGCCCCTCGTTCGGAGGGAGCCTTGAGCCCCAGCATTTT.

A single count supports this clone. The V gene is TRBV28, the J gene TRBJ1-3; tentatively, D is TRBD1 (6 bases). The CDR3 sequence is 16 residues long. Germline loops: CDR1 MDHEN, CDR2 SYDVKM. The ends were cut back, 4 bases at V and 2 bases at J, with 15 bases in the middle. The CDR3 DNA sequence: TGTGCCAGCAGTTCTTACAGGGTATCAACTGGAAACACCATATATTTT. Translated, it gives CASSSYRVSTGNTIYF. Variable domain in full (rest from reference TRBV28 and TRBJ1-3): DVKVTQSSRYLVKRTGEKVFLECVQDMDHENMFWYRQDPGLGLRLIYFSYDVKMKEKGDIPEGYSVSREKKERFSLILESASTNQTSMYLCASSSYRVSTGNTIYFGEGSWLTVV.

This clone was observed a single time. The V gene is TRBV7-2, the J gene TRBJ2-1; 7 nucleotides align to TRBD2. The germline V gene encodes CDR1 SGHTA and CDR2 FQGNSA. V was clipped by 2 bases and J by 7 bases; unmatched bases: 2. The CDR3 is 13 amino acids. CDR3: CASSLYGRNEQFF. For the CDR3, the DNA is TGTGCCAGCAGCTTATACGGGAGGAATGAGCAGTTCTTC.

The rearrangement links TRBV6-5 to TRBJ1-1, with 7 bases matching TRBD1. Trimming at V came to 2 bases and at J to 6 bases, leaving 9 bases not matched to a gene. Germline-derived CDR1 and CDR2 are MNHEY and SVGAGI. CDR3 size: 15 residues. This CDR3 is CASSYGFRGSPEAFF. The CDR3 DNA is TGTGCCAGCAGTTACGGTTTCAGGGGGTCCCCTGAAGCTTTCTTT.